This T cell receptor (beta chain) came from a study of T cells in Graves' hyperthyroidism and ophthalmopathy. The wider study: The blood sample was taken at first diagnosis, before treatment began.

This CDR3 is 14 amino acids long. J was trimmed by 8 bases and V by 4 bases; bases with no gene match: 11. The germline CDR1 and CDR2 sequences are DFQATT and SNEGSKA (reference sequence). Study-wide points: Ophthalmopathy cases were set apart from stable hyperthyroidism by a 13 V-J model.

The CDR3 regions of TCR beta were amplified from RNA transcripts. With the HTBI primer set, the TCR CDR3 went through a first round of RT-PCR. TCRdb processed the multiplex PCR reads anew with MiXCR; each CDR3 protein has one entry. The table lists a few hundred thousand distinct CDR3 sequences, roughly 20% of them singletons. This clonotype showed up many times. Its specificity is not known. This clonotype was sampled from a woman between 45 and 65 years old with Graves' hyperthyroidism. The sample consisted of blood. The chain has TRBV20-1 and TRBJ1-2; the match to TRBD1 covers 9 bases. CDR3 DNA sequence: TGCAGTGCTAAGTCTTCCGAGACAGGGGGGGGCTACACCTTC. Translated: CSAKSSETGGGYTF.